Reported below is one T cell receptor (beta chain). TCRdb keeps only in-frame clones here, not all; method: immunoSEQ multiplex PCR. The top ten hold about 6.9% of the sample, which has around 77,000 clones, roughly 84% seen once. Seattle patients were enrolled while actively infected and followed longitudinally. This specimen belongs to a study of blood T cell repertoires in COVID-19. Background on the study: T cells, B-cell-depleted T cells, or PBMCs supplied cDNA or gDNA.

V shed 5 bases and J shed 7 bases, with 15 bases lying between them. CDR1 and CDR2 from the germline V gene are MDHEN and SYDVKM. The CDR3 length is 14 residues. The TCR originated in a man aged 30-40 years with COVID-19, enrolled during active disease. The rearrangement links TRBV28 to TRBJ2-1, with TRBD2 as a possible D gene (6 bases). Sequenced sample: peripheral blood. The CDR3 sequence: CASSPGGLGNEQFF. The CDR3 nucleotides are TGTGCCAGCAGTCCCGGGGGTTTGGGGAATGAGCAGTTCTTC.